These 32 T cell receptor beta chains came from one sample sequenced in a study of tumor and adjacent non-tumor tissue in lung cancer. The library came from three nested PCR rounds adapted from ARM-PCR protocols. MiXCR, run by TCRdb on the multiplex PCR reads, gives a single entry per CDR3 protein. The data show 85,000 to 130,000 distinct CDR3 sequences, 65% seen once. This sample's RNA came from whole unsorted tissue. More than 3 cm separated this lung sample from the edge of the tumor. The sequencing input was distant non-tumor lung tissue. Receptor source: a young man with non-small cell lung cancer.

Concerning this clonotype itself: This CDR3 fails to terminate in the conserved phenylalanine or tryptophan, so it likely reflects a read error. The gene calls are TRBV6-2 or TRBV6-3 and TRBJ2-3; a possible D gene is TRBD2 (6 bases). The germline gives CDR1 MNHEY, CDR2 SVGEGT. The CDR3 has 13 residues. The CDR3 DNA follows: TGTGTCAGCAGTATACGACTAGCAGATACGCAGTATTGT. It codes for CVSSIRLADTQYC.

For this clonotype: Lacking the conserved final phenylalanine or tryptophan, this CDR3 likely reflects a read error. This sequence joins TRBV6-5 and TRBJ1-2; no definite D call. Germline V gene sequence: CDR1 MNHEY, CDR2 SVGAGI. V lost 6 bases, J lost 4 bases, and 18 bases lay in between. The CDR3 totals 15 residues. The DNA of the CDR3 is TGTGCCAGCAGACCCGGATCTAGTTTATCCTATGGCTACACCTCC. Protein: CASRPGSSLSYGYTS.

The CDR3 DNA follows: TGTGCCAGCAGTTGCCCAAAATTAGGGGGTTCTAAGGAGCAGTACTTC. Protein: CASSCPKLGGSKEQYF. This chain joins TRBV6-5 and TRBJ2-7; D perhaps matches TRBD1 (6 bases). The CDR3 covers 16 residues. Trimming cost V 4 bases and J 7 bases, with 23 bases left between them. Germline assignment: CDR1 MNHEY and CDR2 SVGAGI.

Details on this clonotype: This may be a read error, as it is one base from a much larger clone. The V and J genes are TRBV20-1 and TRBJ2-5, with TRBD2 matching over 10 bases. V was pared by 7 bases and J by 2 bases, with 10 bases of the junction left unmatched. Germline CDR1 DFQATT, CDR2 SNEGSKA (reference sequence). This CDR3 region has 15 residues. The CDR3: CSVRHSGGSQETQYF. The CDR3 DNA follows: TGCAGTGTTAGGCATAGCGGGGGGAGTCAAGAGACCCAGTACTTC.

J is TRBJ2-5 and V is TRBV29-1; D not resolved. Trimming pared 2 bases from V and 5 bases from J, leaving 6 bases between. CDR3 size: 11 residues. Germline V gene data show CDR1 as SQVTM and CDR2 as ANQGSEA. The CDR3 bases are TGCAGCGTTGAATTTCTGGAGACCCAGTACTTC. This codes for CSVEFLETQYF.

The chain uses TRBV19 and TRBJ1-2; D is ambiguous. The CDR3 runs 13 residues. Germline V lookup: CDR1 LNHDA, CDR2 SQIVND (reference sequence). Trimming took off 3 bases at V and 6 bases at J, with 11 bases between the two ends. The CDR3 region has the DNA TGTGCCAGTAGTATGGTGACGATTGATGGCTACACCTTC. The encoded protein is CASSMVTIDGYTF.

This clonotype was seen a handful of times. J is TRBJ2-1 and V is TRBV11-2, with 7 bases identical to TRBD1. The trim removed 5 bases at V and 4 bases at J, leaving 5 bases unmatched. The CDR3 has 14 amino acids. Germline-derived CDR1 and CDR2 are SGHAT and FQNNGV. The CDR3 region is CASSPGQLYNEQFF. Here the CDR3 DNA reads TGTGCCAGCAGCCCGGGACAGTTGTACAATGAGCAGTTCTTC.

As for this clonotype: At one boundary the junction diverges from the germline segment, which might be a read error. This sequence joins TRBV6-5 and TRBJ2-7, with D perhaps TRBD1 or TRBD2 (5 bases each). The germline V gene encodes CDR1 MNHEY and CDR2 SVGAGI. CDR3 length: 13 residues. This CDR3 reads CASSYKGPYELYF. CDR3 in DNA: TGTGCCAGCAGTTACAAGGGACCGTACGAGCTGTACTTC.

The V call is TRBV5-4, the J call TRBJ2-5; TRBD2 matches 8 bases. The CDR3 has 15 residues. V shed 5 bases, J shed 2 bases, and the junction held 8 bases outside the gene matches. Germline CDR1 SGHNT, CDR2 YYREEE (reference sequence). Here the CDR3 reads CASSVTSGRQETQYF. The CDR3 DNA is TGTGCCAGCAGTGTAACTAGCGGACGGCAAGAGACCCAGTACTTC.

To note about this clonotype: Its ends do not fully match the called genes, so a read error is possible. The genes are TRBV4-3 and TRBJ1-4; D remains ambiguous. Germline CDR1 is LGHNA and CDR2 is YSLEER. The CDR3 contains 15 residues. The DNA for the CDR3 is TGCGCCAGCAGCGCTACCCCCGAGTGGAGCGAACAACTCTTTTTT. It yields the protein CASSATPEWSEQLFF.

In the case of this clonotype: A much larger clonotype is one base distant, so this may be a read error. The rearrangement uses TRBV6-5 and TRBJ2-7; no clear D. The ends were cut back, 8 bases at V and 9 bases at J, with 14 bases in the middle. Germline V gene sequence: CDR1 MNHEY, CDR2 SVGAGI. This CDR3 contains 11 residues. CDR3 protein: CASRNVLAQYF. The CDR3 DNA reads TGTGCCAGCCGGAACGTGCTCGCGCAGTACTTC.

Details on this clonotype: A much more abundant neighbour one base away suggests this may be a read error. The rearrangement links TRBV5-1 to TRBJ2-7, with D possibly being TRBD2 (5 bases). The CDR3 covers 13 residues. CDR1 and CDR2 from the germline V gene are SGHRS and YFSETQ. Trimming removed 5 bases from V and 6 bases from J, with 15 bases in between. The CDR3 is CASREPSGFEQYF. As DNA, the CDR3 is TGCGCCAGCAGGGAGCCAAGCGGATTCGAGCAGTACTTC.

Details on this clonotype: A much larger clone differs by one base, so this may be a read error. This sequence joins TRBV12-3 or TRBV12-4 and TRBJ2-2, with D perhaps matching TRBD2 (5 bases). This CDR3 has 15 residues. The CDR3 is CASSLVVSDTGELYF. DNA for the CDR3: TGTGCCAGCAGTTTAGTGGTGTCCGACACCGGGGAGCTGTATTTT.

Worth noting for this clonotype: A read error is possible here, since a much larger clone lies one base away. The chain employs TRBV12-3 or TRBV12-4 and TRBJ1-1; 7 bases line up with TRBD1. CDR3 length equals 10 residues. CDR3 sequence (DNA): TGCGACAGGGTTTTGACTGAAACTTTCTTT. Translated: CDRVLTETFF.

This clonotype was counted only a few times. This may come from a read error, since a much larger clone is one base off. The CDR3 is CSASCQGVEAFF. The DNA of the CDR3 is TGCAGTGCTAGCTGTCAGGGCGTTGAAGCTTTCTTT. The rearrangement links TRBV20-1 to TRBJ1-1, with D possibly matching TRBD1 (5 bases). Germline V lookup: CDR1 DFQATT, CDR2 SNEGSKA (reference sequence). This CDR3 spans 12 amino acids. Trimming shortened V by 3 bases and J by 7 bases, and 12 bases separated the two germline ends.

To note about this clonotype: This may arise from a read error, as a much more abundant clone is one base away. This chain connects TRBV11-2 to TRBJ1-4; D is possibly TRBD1 (5 bases). CDR1 SGHAT and CDR2 FQNNGV come from the germline V gene. The V end was cut by 3 bases, the J end by 8 bases, with 13 bases between. The CDR3 is 14 amino acids. CDR3: CASSFGTASEKLFF. For the CDR3, the DNA is TGTGCCAGCAGCTTCGGGACCGCGTCGGAAAAACTGTTTTTT.

Turning to this clonotype: Here the CDR3 omits its conserved ending phenylalanine or tryptophan, so a read error is the likely source. V gene TRBV4-1 combines with J gene TRBJ2-5, with 11 bases lining up with TRBD2. This CDR3 is built from 14 residues. Germline V CDR1 and CDR2: MGHRA, YSYEKL. CDR3 nucleotides: TGCGCAAGCAGCCCACTAGCGGGAGAAGGGACCCAGTACTTA. This codes for CASSPLAGEGTQYL.

Concerning this clonotype: One end of the junction is discordant with germline, which a read error may explain. The chain links TRBV4-3 to TRBJ2-1, with 11 nucleotides matching TRBD1. The germline CDR1 and CDR2 sequences are LGHNA and YSLEER. The CDR3 has 15 residues. The CDR3 spells CTSSHGTGGVNEQFF. CDR3 DNA: TGCACCAGCAGCCATGGGACAGGGGGAGTCAATGAGCAATTCTTC.

This chain uses TRBV7-8 with TRBJ2-1; 7 bases map to TRBD2. The ends lost 6 bases at V and 9 bases at J; junction bases unmatched: 17. CDR3 length equals 16 residues. Germline lookup yields CDR1 SGHVS and CDR2 FQNEAQ. The DNA of the CDR3 is TGTGCCAGCAGTCCAGAAAGGACTAGAGCGGGGAGTGAGCAGTTCTTC. It yields the protein CASSPERTRAGSEQFF.

Note on this clonotype: A read error is possible here, since a much larger clone lies one base away. This chain links TRBV12-3 or TRBV12-4 with TRBJ1-6; TRBD1 matches at 8 bases. CDR3 length equals 13 residues. V shed 7 bases and J 14 bases; nucleotides not matched to a gene: 10. Written as DNA, the CDR3 is TGTGCCAGCAAGAGACAGGGGAATAGGGCCCTCCACTTT. This codes for CASKRQGNRALHF.

The V call is TRBV20-1, the J call TRBJ2-2; TRBD2 aligns across 7 bases. The CDR3 runs to 15 residues. Trimming cost V 6 bases and J 8 bases; bases outside gene matches: 15. Germline V gene lookup returns CDR1 DFQATT and CDR2 SNEGSKA (reference sequence). The CDR3 DNA reads as TGCAGTGCCACAACCGGGACTATCATTGGTGGGGAGCTGTTTTTT. Its translation is CSATTGTIIGGELFF.

A remark on this clonotype: One junction end does not reproduce the germline sequence, and a read error may be involved. The J gene is TRBJ2-4, the V gene TRBV6-1; a possible D gene is TRBD2 (6 bases). CDR1 MNHNS and CDR2 SASEGT come from the germline V gene. This CDR3 contains 13 residues. CDR3 region: CASREGYKDIQYF. As DNA, the CDR3 is TGTGCCAGCAGGGAGGGGTACAAAGACATCCAGTACTTC.

Concerning this clonotype: Its ends do not fully match the called genes, so a read error is possible. The chain joins TRBV11-2 to TRBJ2-2; a possible D gene is TRBD2 (7 bases). Germline-derived CDR1 and CDR2 are SGHAT and FQNNGV. This CDR3 has 14 amino acids. CDR3 sequence (DNA): TGTGCCAGCAGCTTAGATCAAGACGTCGGGGGGCTGTTATTT. It is translated as CASSLDQDVGGLLF.

This clonotype was seen only once. This chain connects TRBV20-1 to TRBJ2-1, with D tentatively TRBD1 or TRBD2 (6 bases each). The ends were cut back, 5 bases at V and 5 bases at J, with 19 bases in the middle. Germline assignment: CDR1 DFQATT and CDR2 SNEGSKA (reference sequence). The CDR3 has 15 amino acids. The CDR3 region has the DNA TGCAGTGCTGGATTGACTAGGGGGGCCAACAATGAGCAGTTCTTC. Translation gives CSAGLTRGANNEQFF.

A note on this clonotype: Because it lacks the conserved phenylalanine or tryptophan at the end, this CDR3 is likely a read error. The V and J genes are TRBV12-3 or TRBV12-4 and TRBJ1-2; TRBD1 aligns across 7 bases. The CDR3 contains 16 residues. The trim removed 5 bases at V and 4 bases at J, leaving 13 bases unmatched. CDR3 DNA: TGTGCCAGCAGTCACCCACGACAGGGTGCGAGCTATGGCTACACCGTC. Translated, it gives CASSHPRQGASYGYTV.

Turning to this clonotype: Its ends do not fully match the called genes, so a read error is possible. The V gene is TRBV12-3 or TRBV12-4, the J gene TRBJ2-2; D is perhaps TRBD2 (7 bases). The CDR3 is made up of 15 amino acids. CDR3 in amino acids: CASRHGGASTGELFF. DNA of the CDR3: TGTGCCAGCAGACATGGGGGGGCTAGCACCGGGGAGCTGTTTTTC.

Points on this clonotype: At one of its ends the junction is not consistent with the germline gene, which may arise from a read error. The rearrangement uses TRBV29-1 and TRBJ2-2; 11 bases are shared with TRBD2. This CDR3 spans 15 amino acids. Germline CDR1 is SQVTM and CDR2 is ANQGSEA. The CDR3 DNA is TGCAGCGTTGAAACTAGCGGGAGAAAAACCGTGGAGCTGTTGTTC. This sequence encodes CSVETSGRKTVELLF.

On this clonotype: Sequence at one end of the junction differs from germline and may be a read error. CDR3 sequence (DNA): TGCAATGCTGACGGACTAGCGGGGGATACTACCCACCAAGAGACACAGTACTTC. Protein sequence: CNADGLAGDTTHQETQYF. The J gene is TRBJ2-5, the V gene TRBV20-1; 13 bases are a match to TRBD2. Germline CDR1 and CDR2: DFQATT and SNEGSKA (reference sequence). CDR3 length: 18 residues.

In this sample, this clonotype turned up a few times. This chain connects TRBV20-1 to TRBJ1-1; 7 bases match TRBD1. The J segment lost 3 bases and the V segment lost 2 bases, leaving 6 bases of the junction unmatched. Germline lookup yields CDR1 DFQATT and CDR2 SNEGSKA (reference sequence). This CDR3 is built from 14 residues. The chain's CDR3 is CSARPRQGDTEAFF. The CDR3, as DNA: TGCAGTGCTAGACCCCGACAGGGAGACACTGAAGCTTTCTTT.

With respect to this clonotype: A read error may account for a junction end that differs from germline. This chain links TRBV12-3 or TRBV12-4 with TRBJ1-2; 8 bases agree with TRBD1. This CDR3 comprises 13 residues. The CDR3 bases are TGTGCCAGCAATTGGACAGGGACCTATGGTTACACCTTC. Translation: CASNWTGTYGYTF.

About this clonotype: A read error is possible here, since a much larger clone lies one base away. V and J are TRBV6-6 and TRBJ1-5; 9 bases align to TRBD1. CDR1 and CDR2 (germline): MNHNY, SVGAGI (reference sequence). Trimming cost V 7 bases and J 12 bases; bases outside gene matches: 13. The CDR3 consists of 14 residues. CDR3 sequence (DNA): TGTGCCAGCACTTCGTACAGGGGGCCCAACAGCCAGCATTTT. Its protein is CASTSYRGPNSQHF.

This clonotype was seen repeatedly, ten times or more. In nucleotides, the CDR3 is TGTGCCAGCAGTGGGTCCCCCCGACAGGGCCAAGAGACCCAGTACTTC. Protein: CASSGSPRQGQETQYF. J is TRBJ2-5 and V is TRBV6-1; 7 bases map to TRBD1. J lost 1 base, V lost 4 bases, and 9 bases had no gene match. Germline V gene data show CDR1 as MNHNS and CDR2 as SASEGT. This CDR3 contains 16 residues.